These T cell receptor beta chains were read from a single sample in a study of cytomegalovirus exposure and HLA in healthy donors. Only in-frame clones appear in the TCRdb table, and some are missing; sequencing was by immunoSEQ multiplex PCR. Of some 120,000 clones listed, roughly 80% are singletons. Sequencing was carried out using PBMCs. The receptors were gathered from a woman aged 18 to 35 in good health and CMV-seronegative. Each CDR3 is given with its conserved first and last residue. A D gene is named only where the DNA matches it firmly. Size is omitted from some rows. Given values are once, few, many or a class for expanded clones.

TRBJ1-1 | . | TRBV6-1 | . | CASRRGNTEAFF | TGTGCCAGCAGACGAGGGAACACTGAAGCTTTCTTT
TRBJ1-2 | . | TRBV7-8 | once | CASSFRPGGLRQTGGYTF | TGTGCCAGCAGCTTCCGCCCAGGTGGCTTACGCCAAACTGGTGGCTACACCTTC
TRBJ2-3 | TRBD2 | TRBV5-4 | . | CASSRGTSGGGWGTDTQYF | TGTGCCAGCAGCCGCGGGACTAGCGGAGGGGGTTGGGGCACAGATACGCAGTATTTT
TRBJ1-4 | . | TRBV6-1 | few | CASSSLDRGEKLFF | TGTGCCAGCAGTTCTTTGGACAGAGGTGAAAAACTGTTTTTT
TRBJ2-7 | TRBD1 | TRBV28 | . | CASSLLGTGADEQYF | TGTGCCAGCAGCCTCTTAGGGACAGGGGCTGACGAGCAGTACTTC
TRBJ2-4 | . | TRBV5-1 | . | CASSGSPGAKNIQYF | TGCGCCAGCAGCGGCTCCCCGGGTGCCAAAAACATTCAGTACTTC
TRBJ2-1 | TRBD2 | TRBV23-1 | . | CASSLAGMLYNEQFF | TGCGCCAGCAGTCTAGCGGGGATGCTGTACAATGAGCAGTTCTTC
TRBJ2-7 | . | TRBV7-9 | . | CASSLAQQGDEQYF | TGTGCCAGCAGCTTAGCTCAACAGGGCGACGAGCAGTACTTC
TRBJ1-1 | . | TRBV4-3 | . | CASSQDQMRETEAFF | TGCGCCAGCAGCCAAGATCAAATGAGGGAAACTGAAGCTTTCTTT
TRBJ1-5 | . | TRBV5-8 | . | CASSLKLDSLNNQPQHF | TGTGCCAGCAGCTTGAAGTTGGACAGCCTCAACAATCAGCCCCAGCATTTT
TRBJ2-7 | TRBD1 | TRBV2 | . | CASSEVPGQGVRPYEQYF | TGTGCCAGCAGTGAAGTCCCGGGACAGGGAGTGAGGCCCTACGAGCAGTACTTC
TRBJ2-3 | . | TRBV7-3 | . | CASSLTPSSTDTQYF | TGTGCCAGCAGCTTAACTCCTTCTAGCACAGATACGCAGTATTTT
TRBJ1-5 | . | TRBV5-1 | few | CASSLGPNQPQHF | TGCGCCAGCAGCTTGGGTCCTAATCAGCCCCAGCATTTT